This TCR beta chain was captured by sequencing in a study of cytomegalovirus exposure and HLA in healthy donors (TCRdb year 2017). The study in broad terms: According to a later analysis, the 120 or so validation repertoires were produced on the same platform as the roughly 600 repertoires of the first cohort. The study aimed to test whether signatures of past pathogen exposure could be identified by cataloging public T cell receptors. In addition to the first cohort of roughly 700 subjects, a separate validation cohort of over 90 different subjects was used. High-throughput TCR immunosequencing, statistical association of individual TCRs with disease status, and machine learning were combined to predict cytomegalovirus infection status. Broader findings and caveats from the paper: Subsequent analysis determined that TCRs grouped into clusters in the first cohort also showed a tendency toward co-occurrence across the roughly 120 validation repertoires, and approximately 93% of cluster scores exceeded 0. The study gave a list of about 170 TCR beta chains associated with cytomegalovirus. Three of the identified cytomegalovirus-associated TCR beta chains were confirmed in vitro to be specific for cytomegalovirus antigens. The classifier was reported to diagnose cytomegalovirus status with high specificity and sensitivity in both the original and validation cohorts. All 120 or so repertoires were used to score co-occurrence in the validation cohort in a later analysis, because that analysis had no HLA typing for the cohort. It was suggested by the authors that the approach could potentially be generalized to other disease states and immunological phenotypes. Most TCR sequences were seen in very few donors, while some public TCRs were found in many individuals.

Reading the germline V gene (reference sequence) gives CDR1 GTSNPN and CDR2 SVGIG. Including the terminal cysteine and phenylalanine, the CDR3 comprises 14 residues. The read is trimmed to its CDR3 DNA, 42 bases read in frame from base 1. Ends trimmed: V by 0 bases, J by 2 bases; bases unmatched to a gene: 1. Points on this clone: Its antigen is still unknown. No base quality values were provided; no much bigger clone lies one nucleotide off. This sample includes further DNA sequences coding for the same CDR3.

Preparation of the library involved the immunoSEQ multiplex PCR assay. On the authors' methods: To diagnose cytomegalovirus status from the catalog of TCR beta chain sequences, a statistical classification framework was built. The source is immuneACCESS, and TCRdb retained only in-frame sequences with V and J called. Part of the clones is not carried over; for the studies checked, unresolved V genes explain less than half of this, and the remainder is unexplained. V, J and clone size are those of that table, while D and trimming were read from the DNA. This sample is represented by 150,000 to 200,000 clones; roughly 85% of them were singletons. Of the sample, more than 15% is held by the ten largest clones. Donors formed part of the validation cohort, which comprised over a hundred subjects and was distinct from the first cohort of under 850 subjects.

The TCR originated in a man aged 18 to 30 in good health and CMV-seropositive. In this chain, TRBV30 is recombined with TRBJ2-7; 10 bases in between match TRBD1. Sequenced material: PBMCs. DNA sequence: TGTGCCTGGAGTGTAGGGACAGGGGCCTACGAGCAGTACTTC. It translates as CAWSVGTGAYEQYF.